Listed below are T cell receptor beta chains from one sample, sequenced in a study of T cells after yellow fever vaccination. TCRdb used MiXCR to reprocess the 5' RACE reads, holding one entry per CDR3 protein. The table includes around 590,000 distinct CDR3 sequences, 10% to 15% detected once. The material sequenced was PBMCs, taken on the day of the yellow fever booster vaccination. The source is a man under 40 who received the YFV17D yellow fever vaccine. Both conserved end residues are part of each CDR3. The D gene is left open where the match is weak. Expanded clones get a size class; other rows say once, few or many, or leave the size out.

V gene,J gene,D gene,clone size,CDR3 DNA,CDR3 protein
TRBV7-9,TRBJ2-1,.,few,TGTGCCAGCAGCCGGGATTCGCTGAACCCCTACAATGAGCAGTTCTTC,CASSRDSLNPYNEQFF
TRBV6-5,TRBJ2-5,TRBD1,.,TGTGCCAGCAGTCACGCCCGAGACACAGGGGTTCTGCACTTC,CASSHARDTGVLHF
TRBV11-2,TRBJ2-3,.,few,TGTGCCAGCAGCTTAGATGGCCGGGGTCACACAGATACGCAGTATTTT,CASSLDGRGHTDTQYF
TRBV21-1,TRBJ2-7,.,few,TGTGCCAGCTTTCCCGGCGAGCAGTACTTC,CASFPGEQYF
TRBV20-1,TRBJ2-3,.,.,TGCAGTGCTAAAACGGGATACACAGATACGCAGTATTTT,CSAKTGYTDTQYF
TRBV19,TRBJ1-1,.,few,TGTGCCAGTAGTACAACTCGGACAGCCCGTGGATGGGAAGCTTTCTTT,CASSTTRTARGWEAFF
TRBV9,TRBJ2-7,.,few,TGTGCCAGCAGCACGGGACCTGAGGGGGACTACGAGCAGTACTTC,CASSTGPEGDYEQYF
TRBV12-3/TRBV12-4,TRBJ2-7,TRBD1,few,TGTGCCAGCAGTTTATGGGGCAGGGGGTACGAGCAGTACTTC,CASSLWGRGYEQYF
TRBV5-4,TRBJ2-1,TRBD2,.,TGTGCCAGCAGTTCGGGCGGGGGGATCTACAATGAGCAGTTCTTC,CASSSGGGIYNEQFF
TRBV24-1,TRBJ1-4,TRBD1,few,TGTGCCACCAGTGATCCGGGGACAGACTCAACTAATGAAAAACTGTTTTTT,CATSDPGTDSTNEKLFF
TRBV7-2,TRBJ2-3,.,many,TGTGCCAGCAGCTTACAGGGTAGCACAGATACGCAGTATTTT,CASSLQGSTDTQYF
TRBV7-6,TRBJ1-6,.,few,TGTGCCAGCAGCTTAGCAGGACAGAAAAATTCACCCCTCCACTTT,CASSLAGQKNSPLHF
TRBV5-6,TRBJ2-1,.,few,TGTGCCAGCAGCACCCCGGGAGCCCACAATGAGCAGTTCTTC,CASSTPGAHNEQFF
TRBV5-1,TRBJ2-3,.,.,TGCGCCAGCAGCTTGGCTCAAGGCTCCTTCGATACGCAGTATTTT,CASSLAQGSFDTQYF
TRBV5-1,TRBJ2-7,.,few,TGCGCCAGCAGCATGACTAGTCAAGGCCCCGAGCAGTACTTC,CASSMTSQGPEQYF
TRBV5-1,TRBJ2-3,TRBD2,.,TGCGCCAGCAGAGTCATAGCGGGGTTAACAGATACGCAGTATTTT,CASRVIAGLTDTQYF
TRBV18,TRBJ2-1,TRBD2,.,TGTGCCAGCTCACCATCAAAACTGGGACTAGCGGGAGGCAGTGAGCAGTTCTTC,CASSPSKLGLAGGSEQFF
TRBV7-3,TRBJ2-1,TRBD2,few,TGTGCCAGCAGACTTTCGGGACTAAGTCCTTACAATGAGCAGTTCTTC,CASRLSGLSPYNEQFF
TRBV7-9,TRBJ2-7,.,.,TGTGCCAGCAGCCTAAACCCGGAGGGGGTCGAGCAGTACTTC,CASSLNPEGVEQYF
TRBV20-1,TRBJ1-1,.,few,TGCAGTGCTAGCGGAGGACTCATGAACACTGAAGCTTTCTTT,CSASGGLMNTEAFF
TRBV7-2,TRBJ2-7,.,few,TGTGCCAGCAGCTTAGAACTAGCAACCTCTGGAGAGCAGTACTTC,CASSLELATSGEQYF
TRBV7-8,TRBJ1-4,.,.,TGTGCCAGCAGCCTCCCAGGGAGGGTTAATGAAAAACTGTTTTTT,CASSLPGRVNEKLFF
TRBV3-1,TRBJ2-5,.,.,TGTGCCAGCAGCCAAGATGGGAAGACCCAGTACTTC,CASSQDGKTQYF
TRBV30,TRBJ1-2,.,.,TGTGCCTGGACCCCCCTTACCTATGGCTACACCTTC,CAWTPLTYGYTF
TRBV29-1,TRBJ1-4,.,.,TGCAGCGCTCTCGTGGGGGGGAGGGGCGAAAAACTGTTTTTT,CSALVGGRGEKLFF
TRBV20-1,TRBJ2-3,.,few,TGCAGTGCTAGCCACAACGGCGGTTATACGCAGTATTTT,CSASHNGGYTQYF